One sample yielded the 8 T cell receptor beta chains listed below, sequenced in a study of T cells after yellow fever vaccination. One entry per CDR3 protein results from TCRdb running MiXCR on the 5' RACE reads. The sample has 68,000 or so distinct CDR3 sequences; 6.5% to 8% are singletons. Source: CD8+ T cells sorted from PBMCs, taken 15 days after the yellow fever booster vaccination. These receptors originate from a man younger than 40 who received the YFV17D yellow fever vaccine.

This clonotype showed up many times. V usage is TRBV5-5 and J usage is TRBJ2-1, with TRBD2 identical over 7 bases. The CDR3 is 14 amino acids. The junction had 7 bases not matched to a gene; V was cut back by 2 bases and J by 8 bases. Germline V gene data show CDR1 as SGHKS and CDR2 as YYEKEE (reference sequence). The CDR3 DNA sequence: TGTGCCAGCAGCTTCGTGGGAGGGTTCGATGAGCAGTTCTTC. It is translated as CASSFVGGFDEQFF.

In this sample, this clonotype turned up many times. The chain couples TRBV5-1 to TRBJ2-5; D gene ambiguous. Germline CDR1 is SGHRS and CDR2 is YFSETQ. There are 13 residues in the CDR3. Deletions cut 1 base from V and 2 bases from J, with 6 bases between. CDR3 sequence reads: CASSLHGQETQYF. The CDR3, as DNA: TGCGCCAGCAGCTTGCACGGTCAAGAGACCCAGTACTTC.

This clonotype has a count of ten or more. This chain uses TRBV7-9 with TRBJ2-2; D uncertain. Germline V gene lookup returns CDR1 SEHNR and CDR2 FQNEAQ (reference sequence). Trimming pared 1 base from V and 1 base from J, leaving 7 bases between. The length of the CDR3 is 15 residues. The CDR3, as DNA: TGTGCCAGCAGCTTAGGACTTTGGAACACCGGGGAGCTGTTTTTT. As protein: CASSLGLWNTGELFF.

This clonotype has ten or more counts. The chain employs TRBV5-6 and TRBJ2-1, with D perhaps matching TRBD2 (6 bases). The V gene's germline CDR1 is SGHDT and CDR2 YYEEEE. The CDR3 totals 13 residues. Trimming shortened V by 5 bases and J by 5 bases, and 11 bases separated the two germline ends. CDR3 bases: TGTGCCAGCAGTGGGGACTCTGACAATGAGCAGTTCTTC. Its protein is CASSGDSDNEQFF.

This clonotype appeared many times. V is TRBV6-8 and J is TRBJ2-7; D is unclear. The CDR3 is made up of 12 amino acids. The V end was cut by 6 bases, the J end by 2 bases, with 8 bases between. From germline, CDR1 is MNHGY and CDR2 SAAAGT. The DNA of the CDR3 is TGTGCCAGCAGGGACCATACCTACGAGCAGTACTTC. It is translated as CASRDHTYEQYF.

This clonotype was detected ten times or more. The chain has TRBV30 and TRBJ2-7; D is uncertain. The CDR3 spans 13 residues. Trimming stripped 3 bases from V and 3 bases from J, with 12 bases between. Germline V gene data show CDR1 as GTSNPN and CDR2 as SVGIG (reference sequence). CDR3 sequence (DNA): TGTGCCTGGAGATCCTACACGAACTACGAGCAGTACTTC. Protein product: CAWRSYTNYEQYF. Full variable domain (remainder filled in from reference TRBV30 and TRBJ2-7): SQTIHQWPATLVQPVGSPLSLECTVEGTSNPNLYWYRQAAGRGLQLLFYSVGIGQISSEVPQNLSASRPQDRQFILSSKKLLLSDSGFYLCAWRSYTNYEQYFGPGTRLTVT.

This clonotype appeared many times. The chain joins TRBV11-2 to TRBJ2-2; TRBD1 agrees at 7 bases. Germline values: CDR1 SGHAT, CDR2 FQNNGV. V shed 6 bases and J 13 bases; nucleotides not matched to a gene: 8. This CDR3 has 12 residues. DNA for the CDR3: TGTGCCAGCAGACGGACAGGTCCTGGGCTGTTTTTT. It yields the protein CASRRTGPGLFF.

This clonotype was recorded many times. The CDR3 region is CASSPTSADTQYF. The CDR3 DNA follows: TGTGCCAGCAGTCCGACTAGCGCGGATACGCAGTATTTT. V usage is TRBV11-2 and J usage is TRBJ2-3; 8 bases agree with TRBD2. The germline V gene encodes CDR1 SGHAT and CDR2 FQNNGV. CDR3 size: 13 residues. V was pared by 6 bases and J by 6 bases, with 5 bases of the junction left unmatched. The variable domain in full, with the rest retrieved from reference TRBV11-2 and TRBJ2-3, is EAGVAQSPRYKIIEKRQSVAFWCNPISGHATLYWYQQILGQGPKLLIQFQNNGVVDDSQLPKDRFSAERLKGVDSTLKIQPAKLEDSAVYLCASSPTSADTQYFGPGTRLTVL.